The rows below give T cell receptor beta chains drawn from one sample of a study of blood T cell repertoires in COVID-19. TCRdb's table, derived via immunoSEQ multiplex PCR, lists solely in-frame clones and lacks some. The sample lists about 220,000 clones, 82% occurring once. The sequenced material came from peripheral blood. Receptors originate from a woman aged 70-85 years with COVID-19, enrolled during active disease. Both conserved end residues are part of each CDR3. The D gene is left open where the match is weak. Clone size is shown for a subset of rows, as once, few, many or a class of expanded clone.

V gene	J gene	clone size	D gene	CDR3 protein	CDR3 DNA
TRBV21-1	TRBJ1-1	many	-	CASSKAGRNKGNTEAFF	TGTGCCAGCAGCAAAGCGGGGAGGAATAAGGGGAACACTGAAGCTTTCTTT
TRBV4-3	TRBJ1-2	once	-	CASSRQPRDLVYGYTF	TGCGCCAGCAGCCGACAACCCAGGGATTTAGTCTATGGCTACACCTTC
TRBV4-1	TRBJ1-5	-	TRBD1	CASSFGTGTGRSNQPQHF	TGCGCCAGCAGCTTCGGGACAGGGACAGGGAGGAGCAATCAGCCCCAGCATTTT
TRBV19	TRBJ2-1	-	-	CASSTDGSSYNEQFF	TGTGCCAGTAGTACAGACGGGAGCTCCTACAATGAGCAGTTCTTC
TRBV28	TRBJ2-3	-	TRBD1	CASTGQGVTQYF	TGTGCCAGCACGGGACAGGGTGTTACGCAGTATTTT
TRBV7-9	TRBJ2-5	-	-	CASSFGDLETQYF	TGTGCCAGCAGCTTCGGGGACTTAGAGACCCAGTACTTC
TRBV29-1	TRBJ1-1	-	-	CSVEIGRRTEAFF	TGCAGCGTTGAAATTGGCAGGAGGACTGAAGCTTTCTTT
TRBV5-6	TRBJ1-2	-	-	CASTREARNYGYTF	TGTGCCAGCACCCGGGAAGCCAGAAACTATGGCTACACCTTC
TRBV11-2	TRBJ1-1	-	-	CASSSGLVAFF	TGTGCCAGCAGTTCAGGGTTGGTAGCTTTCTTT
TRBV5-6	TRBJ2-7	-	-	CASSRRDSYEQYF	TGTGCCAGCAGTCGTCGGGATAGCTACGAGCAGTACTTC
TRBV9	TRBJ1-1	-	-	CASSLSNTEAFF	TGTGCCAGCAGCCTGTCTAACACTGAAGCTTTCTTT
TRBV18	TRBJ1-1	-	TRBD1	CASSLQGGQGGTEAFF	TGTGCCAGCTCACTTCAGGGGGGACAGGGAGGGACTGAAGCTTTCTTT
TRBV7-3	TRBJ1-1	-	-	CASSFTGQLTEAFF	TGTGCCAGCAGCTTTACCGGACAGCTCACTGAAGCTTTCTTT
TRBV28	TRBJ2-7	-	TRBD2	CASSSAGVLSYEQYF	TGTGCCAGCAGTTCGGCGGGGGTGCTCTCCTACGAGCAGTACTTC
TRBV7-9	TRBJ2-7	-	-	CASSLEGGALYEQYF	TGTGCCAGCAGCTTAGAAGGGGGGGCTCTGTACGAGCAGTACTTC
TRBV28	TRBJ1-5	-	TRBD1	CASSSGGSVQPQHF	TGTGCCAGCAGCTCAGGGGGCTCGGTTCAGCCCCAGCATTTT
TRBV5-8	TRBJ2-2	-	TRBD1	CASSLQGADTGELFF	TGTGCCAGCAGCTTGCAGGGGGCAGACACCGGGGAGCTGTTTTTT
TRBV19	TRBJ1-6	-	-	CASSIGKGGNSPLHF	TGTGCCAGTAGTATTGGAAAGGGAGGCAATTCACCCCTCCACTTT
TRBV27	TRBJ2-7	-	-	CASSYSTVYEQYF	TGTGCCAGCAGTTATTCGACAGTCTACGAGCAGTACTTC
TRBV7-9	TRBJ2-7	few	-	CASSHYVGRVSSYEQYF	TGTGCCAGCAGCCACTACGTTGGCAGGGTTAGCTCCTACGAGCAGTACTTC
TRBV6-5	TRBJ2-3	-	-	CASGLGGFTDTQYF	TGTGCCAGCGGGCTAGGGGGATTCACAGATACGCAGTATTTT
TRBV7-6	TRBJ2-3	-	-	CASSIQGAGGLRTDTQYF	TGTGCCAGCAGCATCCAGGGGGCGGGAGGGCTGAGAACAGATACGCAGTATTTT
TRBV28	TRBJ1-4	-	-	CASSPKRGGRQEKLFF	TGTGCCAGCAGTCCCAAAAGGGGGGGGCGCCAGGAAAAACTGTTTTTT